This is a list of T cell receptor beta chains from one sample in a study of patients and donors after allogeneic stem cell transplantation. TCRdb independently ran MiXCR on the RT-PCR reads; one entry per CDR3 protein. The sample yields 100,000 to 120,000 distinct CDR3 sequences, about a third seen once. Sequencing input: blood, either unsorted or a sorted T cell fraction (not recorded which). Receptor source: a human donor who was either an allogeneic HSCT recipient or a stem cell or donor lymphocyte infusion donor (not recorded which). It is not recorded whose cells these are; they may come from a transplant donor. The CDR3 runs from the conserved cysteine through the conserved F or W. Each record gives: clone size, D gene, J gene, V gene, CDR3 protein, CDR3 DNA. D genes are given only for firm matches. Expanded clones get a size class; other rows say once, few or many, or leave the size out.

. | TRBD2 | TRBJ2-7 | TRBV10-3 | CAISGTLAGLYEQYF | TGTGCCATCAGCGGAACACTAGCGGGCCTCTACGAGCAGTACTTC
. | . | TRBJ2-7 | TRBV12-3/TRBV12-4 | CASSFWPINEQYF | TGTGCCAGCAGTTTTTGGCCGATCAACGAGCAGTACTTC
few | . | TRBJ1-1 | TRBV5-1 | CASKGRAMNTEAFF | TGCGCCAGCAAGGGCAGGGCCATGAACACTGAAGCTTTCTTT
few | . | TRBJ2-4 | TRBV15 | CATSRDLTTAKNIQYF | TGTGCCACCAGCAGAGACCTAACTACGGCCAAAAACATTCAGTACTTC
many | TRBD1 | TRBJ1-2 | TRBV12-3/TRBV12-4 | CASSNRTWTGGDGYTF | TGTGCCAGCAGTAATCGGACGTGGACAGGGGGAGATGGCTACACCTTC
. | . | TRBJ1-1 | TRBV6-5 | CASSYFPRPGNTEAFF | TGTGCCAGCAGTTACTTCCCTCGACCGGGGAACACTGAAGCTTTCTTT
. | . | TRBJ1-2 | TRBV25-1 | CASSELAVLDGYTF | TGTGCCAGCAGTGAATTGGCAGTCCTCGATGGCTACACCTTC
few | TRBD1 | TRBJ1-1 | TRBV7-2 | CASSPYRGTEAFF | TGTGCCAGCAGCCCTTACAGGGGAACTGAAGCTTTCTTT
few | . | TRBJ2-7 | TRBV3-1 | CASSQVVGAGEQYF | TGTGCCAGCAGCCAAGTGGTAGGGGCCGGGGAGCAGTACTTC
. | . | TRBJ1-2 | TRBV24-1 | CATSGQGPGYTF | TGTGCCACCAGTGGGCAGGGGCCGGGCTACACCTTC
. | . | TRBJ2-4 | TRBV28 | CASSLLLNIQYF | TGTGCCAGCAGTTTACTTCTAAACATTCAGTACTTC
. | . | TRBJ2-5 | TRBV7-2 | CASSRGYETQYF | TGTGCCAGCAGTCGGGGGTACGAGACCCAGTACTTC
. | . | TRBJ2-5 | TRBV4-2 | CASSQDRGAGETQYF | TGTGCCAGCAGCCAAGATAGAGGGGCCGGGGAGACCCAGTACTTC
. | TRBD2 | TRBJ2-1 | TRBV4-3 | CASSFGLAGGPIVDEQFF | TGCGCCAGCAGCTTTGGACTAGCGGGAGGACCCATTGTGGATGAGCAGTTCTTC
. | . | TRBJ1-1 | TRBV7-2 | CASSPIRSEAFF | TGTGCCAGCAGTCCCATCCGCTCCGAAGCTTTCTTT
many | TRBD2 | TRBJ2-1 | TRBV6-5 | CASSYSPLTSGRQFF | TGTGCCAGCAGTTACTCTCCCCTAACTAGCGGGAGGCAGTTCTTC
. | . | TRBJ2-2 | TRBV6-2/TRBV6-3 | CASTPPRRRYTGELFF | TGTGCCAGCACCCCACCGCGGCGCAGATACACCGGGGAGCTGTTTTTT
. | . | TRBJ2-7 | TRBV20-1 | CSATSGQGGEQYF | TGCAGTGCTACCTCCGGACAGGGAGGGGAGCAGTACTTC
. | . | TRBJ2-7 | TRBV28 | CASKLGTHYEQYF | TGTGCCAGCAAGCTCGGGACACACTACGAGCAGTACTTC
. | TRBD1 | TRBJ2-7 | TRBV10-3 | CAIRGTGFHEQYF | TGTGCCATCAGAGGGACAGGGTTCCACGAGCAGTACTTC
. | . | TRBJ1-5 | TRBV20-1 | CSASWAEGGNQPQHF | TGCAGTGCTAGCTGGGCGGAGGGAGGCAATCAGCCCCAGCATTTT
. | TRBD1 | TRBJ2-1 | TRBV7-8 | CASSLPRGRYNEQFF | TGTGCCAGCAGCTTACCGAGGGGGCGCTACAATGAGCAGTTCTTC
few | . | TRBJ1-5 | TRBV6-1 | CASSEGPPEWGNQPQHF | TGTGCCAGCAGTGAAGGGCCCCCGGAGTGGGGCAATCAGCCCCAGCATTTT
few | . | TRBJ2-1 | TRBV7-9 | CASSLGFPGPYNEQFF | TGTGCCAGCAGCTTAGGGTTTCCGGGACCCTACAATGAGCAGTTCTTC
once | . | TRBJ2-1 | TRBV28 | CASSLWAGNEQFF | TGTGCCAGCAGTTTATGGGCGGGGAATGAGCAGTTCTTC
. | . | TRBJ2-1 | TRBV20-1 | CSTTVTGRVYNEQFF | TGCAGCACTACCGTGACAGGGAGGGTCTACAATGAGCAGTTCTTC
. | . | TRBJ1-4 | TRBV6-5 | CASRSEDEKLFF | TGTGCCAGCAGGTCGGAGGATGAAAAACTGTTTTTT
few | . | TRBJ1-6 | TRBV7-9 | CASSPSGASPLHF | TGTGCCAGCAGCCCCAGTGGGGCCTCACCCCTCCACTTT
. | . | TRBJ2-2 | TRBV12-3/TRBV12-4 | CASSRGTGKNTGELFF | TGTGCCAGCAGTCGGGGGACTGGAAAAAACACCGGGGAGCTGTTTTTT
few | TRBD1 | TRBJ1-5 | TRBV6-5 | CASSHRGGESQPQHF | TGTGCCAGCAGCCACAGGGGAGGAGAAAGTCAGCCCCAGCATTTT
few | . | TRBJ1-1 | TRBV15 | CAVSQDTEAFF | TGTGCCGTCTCACAGGACACTGAAGCTTTCTTT
. | . | TRBJ1-1 | TRBV6-7 | CAQVRGLTEAFF | TGTGCCCAGGTCCGGGGGTTAACTGAAGCTTTCTTT
few | . | TRBJ2-7 | TRBV20-1 | CSAAQTRAPEQYF | TGCAGTGCCGCTCAGACCCGGGCCCCAGAGCAGTACTTC
. | . | TRBJ2-2 | TRBV5-6 | CASSFFNLGHGGELFF | TGTGCCAGCAGCTTCTTTAATTTGGGACACGGCGGGGAGCTGTTTTTT
. | . | TRBJ2-6 | TRBV9 | CASSVGRLGANVLTF | TGTGCCAGCAGCGTGGGTCGCCTGGGGGCCAACGTCCTGACTTTC
. | . | TRBJ2-7 | TRBV7-9 | CASSIRDSSYEQYF | TGTGCCAGCAGCATCCGGGACTCCTCCTACGAGCAGTACTTC
. | . | TRBJ1-1 | TRBV6-5 | CASSYPGGNTEAFF | TGTGCCAGCAGTTACCCGGGCGGGAACACTGAAGCTTTCTTT
few | . | TRBJ1-6 | TRBV10-3 | CAISDIRGAGDSPLHF | TGTGCCATCAGTGATATTCGAGGGGCAGGCGATTCACCCCTCCACTTT
. | . | TRBJ2-3 | TRBV6-2/TRBV6-3 | CASSRHERSTDTQYF | TGTGCCAGCAGCCGGCACGAGCGGAGCACAGATACGCAGTATTTT
few | . | TRBJ1-2 | TRBV10-3 | CAISGLDSFYGYTF | TGTGCCATCAGTGGTCTTGACAGCTTCTATGGCTACACCTTC
many | . | TRBJ1-5 | TRBV6-5 | CASRDTGNEQPQHF | TGTGCCAGCAGGGATACAGGGAACGAACAGCCCCAGCATTTT
. | . | TRBJ1-1 | TRBV15 | CATSRVTGLSEAFF | TGTGCCACCAGCAGAGTAACAGGGCTTTCCGAAGCTTTCTTT
. | TRBD2 | TRBJ2-2 | TRBV4-3 | CASSQDNGGGNTGELFF | TGCGCCAGCAGCCAAGATAACGGCGGGGGGAACACCGGGGAGCTGTTTTTT
. | . | TRBJ2-5 | TRBV13 | CASSLSWVGETQYF | TGTGCCAGCAGCTTATCTTGGGTTGGGGAGACCCAGTACTTC
. | . | TRBJ2-1 | TRBV7-2 | CASSLGQIYNEQFF | TGTGCCAGCAGCTTGGGACAAATCTACAATGAGCAGTTCTTC
. | . | TRBJ2-2 | TRBV6-2/TRBV6-3 | CASAGAEINTGELFF | TGTGCCTCCGCCGGAGCGGAGATAAACACCGGGGAGCTGTTTTTT